The source of this TCR beta chain is a study of cytomegalovirus exposure and HLA in healthy donors (dated by TCRdb to the late 2010s). Study-wide context: An earlier analysis of approximately 600 of the donors reported roughly 270 Gb of sequence data and roughly 100 million unique TCR beta sequences from 150 million to 200 million T cells. An earlier analysis of roughly 580 of the donors used high-throughput TCR beta sequencing to judge whether each TCR beta V gene segment behaved as functional or pseudogenic. The T cell repertoires of 666 subjects were profiled by immunosequencing and related to cytomegalovirus serostatus. An early release covering roughly 640 HLA-typed donors comprised about 300 gigabases of sequencing data and approximately 80 million unique TCR sequences. Along with the approximately 700-subject first cohort, a separate validation cohort of roughly 110 different subjects was used. The later analysis used no new phenotypic data to find candidate immune exposures, relying instead on TCR beta sequences and their occurrence across donors. All discovery cohort repertoires had been generated using a single sequencing platform. To study patterns of TCR occurrence, a later analysis re-analyzed previously published TCR beta repertoires from under 750 donors and added high-resolution HLA genotyping. Of the roughly 400 genotyped donors, 81% were placed in the genetic ancestry cluster associated with self-reported Caucasian donors. The study aimed to test whether cataloging public T cell receptors could reveal signatures of past pathogen exposure. To predict cytomegalovirus infection status, the study combined high-throughput TCR immunosequencing, statistical association of individual TCRs with disease status, and machine learning. Donor age, sex, ethnicity and CMV serostatus were compiled alongside the repertoire data. Across 300 to 400 genotyped donors of the cohort, an average of roughly 230,000 unique TCR beta nucleotide sequences per donor were sequenced, and approximately 19% of those sequences were non-productive. HLA typing covered class I and class II loci at four-digit resolution. Typing coverage varied by locus: 629-630 donors for A, B, C, DRB1 and DQB1; more than 500 for DQA1; 600 to 610 for DPA1; 450 to 480 for DPB1. Genome-wide SNP genotypes for about 55% of the roughly 670 donors were used in a later genetic analysis, which treated that subset as a discovery cohort. Because of strong linkage in the cohort, five DR-DQ haplotypes were treated as single units for association and clustering.

The protocol used for the library was the immunoSEQ multiplex PCR assay. For the multiplex PCR, a mixture combining 60 forward primers for TCR Vbeta segments and 13 reverse primers for TCR Jbeta segments was used. The CDR3 region of rearranged TCR beta genes was amplified from genomic DNA by a multiplex PCR assay. Amplified TCR beta libraries were sequenced as 87-base-pair reads on the Illumina HiSeq System. The authors' pipeline ran thus. In a later analysis, tens of millions of unique TCR beta chains were counted across the 500 to 850 repertoires, and roughly 10 million of these chains were shared by at least two donors. To remove PCR and sequencing errors, raw reads were error-corrected and collapsed into unique sequences using a nearest-neighbor algorithm that merged closely related sequences. CDR3 sequences were aligned to IMGT reference sequences to assign V, D and J gene segments. For a sequence to be retained, a match of at least six nucleotides to both a V gene segment and a J gene segment was required. A rearrangement counted as productive if the CDR3 had no stop codons and remained in frame with V and J, and every other rearrangement counted as non-productive. Following IMGT convention, CDR3 was defined as the stretch from the second conserved V-encoded cysteine to the conserved J-encoded phenylalanine. In an earlier analysis of more than 550 of the donors, sequences lacking an unambiguous match to a single V gene segment were excluded. In an earlier analysis of 587 of the donors, V segments were called functional above 56.7% productive rearrangements and were called segregating when the between-donor standard deviation exceeded 5%. A statistical classification framework was built for diagnosing cytomegalovirus status from the catalog of TCR beta chain sequences. V and J gene assignment, in a later analysis, came from comparing TCR nucleotide sequences with IMGT/GENE-DB human TR gene sequences. Using the TCRdist pipeline, a later analysis assigned CDR3 sequences along with most-parsimonious VDJ recombination scenarios. In a later analysis, every TCR beta chain was defined by the combination of its CDR3 amino acid sequence and its V-gene family, and reads without a unique V-gene family were dropped. As a way to deal with suspected cross-contamination and a sequencing artifact, a later analysis dropped roughly 600 nucleotide sequences that were highly shared and had low generation probability. In a later analysis, a clonal expansion index was calculated for each public chain from normalized within-repertoire ranks of inferred template counts. Generation probabilities in a later analysis came from a VDJ recombination model fitted to out-of-frame rearrangements, and those results were checked against IGoR. In a later analysis, TCR-TCR, TCR-HLA and TCR-CMV co-occurrence was scored with hypergeometric tests, and a repertoire-size bias correction was applied to TCR pairs. In a later analysis, false discovery rates were estimated by permuting HLA or CMV assignments 20 times. In a later analysis, co-occurring TCRs were grouped with DBSCAN, and TCRdist sequence similarity was added when clustering was performed within HLA-allele-positive subsets. For co-occurrence clustering, repertoires with fewer than 30,000 or more than 120,000 public chains were excluded, along with five repertoires with anomalous nucleotide sharing. TCRdb provides this immuneACCESS table in a form limited to in-frame rearrangements. Some clones are lacking; in checked studies, under half of them reflect an unresolved V gene, and why the rest are absent is not known. The V and J calls and clone size were taken over from that table, and D and trimming were inferred from the DNA. The sample's table lists a count of approximately 210,000 clones. Together, the top ten hold 0.75% to 1% of the sample.

The cohort consisted of more than 650 healthy bone marrow donors. At the time of sampling, every cohort member was nominally healthy, though immune exposures that went unrecorded were likely present. The donor tested CMV seropositive and was one of the 289 seropositive cohort members. A peripheral blood sample was provided by each donor, and peripheral blood mononuclear cells were used for TCR beta sequencing. The Qiagen DNeasy Blood Extraction Kit was used to extract genomic DNA from the blood cell samples. The CDR3 measures 13 amino acids from cysteine to phenylalanine. This entry keeps only the CDR3 DNA: 39 bases, framed from base 1. V loses 6 bases, J loses 2 bases, and the germline ends lie 14 bases apart. Taken from the germline V gene, the CDR1 and CDR2 loops are SQVTM and ANQGSEA. Note on this clone: Its antigen is not yet known.

Overall results and qualifications from the work: V-gene and J-gene trimming of TCR beta chains was associated with a missense DCLRE1C variant in a later genetic analysis, and the association was replicated in an independent cohort. The only immune exposure information available for the cohort was CMV serostatus. In this cohort, only TCR beta chains were sequenced, and detectable features were limited by the absence of alpha or paired-chain data. In a later analysis, the rate of TCR association differed among HLA loci, with DRB1 alleles having the most associated TCRs and HLA-C alleles having the fewest. According to a later genetic analysis, donors in an Asian-associated ancestry cluster had fewer N-insertions in productive TCRs than the roughly 670-donor mean. Because counts were too low, seventeen rarely observed V segments, including chromosome 9 orphons, were left out of the earlier analysis of several hundred of the donors. The authors suggested that the approach could potentially be extended to other disease states and immunological phenotypes. Across donors, most TCR sequences were observed very rarely, whereas some public TCRs were present in many individuals. Strong co-occurrence of HLA alleles, especially DR and DQ, made assigning TCR associations to individual alleles difficult. The classifier was reported to diagnose cytomegalovirus status with high specificity and sensitivity in both the original and validation cohorts. The 87-base-pair reads could not distinguish some IMGT-functional V segments, including TRBV6-2 and TRBV6-3, so those segments were excluded. A group of highly shared sequence variants was considered likely to be a technical artifact of the sequencing pipeline. The presence/absence analyses assumed that sequencing depth was roughly uniform across donors, and that assumption may not be true. In a later analysis, HLA-associated TCR beta chains showed more clonal expansion and lower generation probabilities than non-associated chains that were equally common. Linkage disequilibrium might explain the correlated functional status among segregating V segments, but an unknown experimental factor could not be ruled out. In a later analysis, more than 15,000 TCR beta sequences were associated with specific HLA alleles at a false discovery rate of 0.05. The study listed 150 to 200 TCR beta chains as associated with cytomegalovirus. A further reported finding was that TCR beta sequences accurately predicted the HLA-A and HLA-B alleles for most subjects in the first cohort. Most CMV-associated TCR beta chains appeared to be HLA-restricted in a later analysis, and the HLA associations seemed to be driven largely by CMV exposure. Several of the top co-occurrence clusters appeared to be linked to parvovirus B19, influenza, CMV and Epstein-Barr virus, according to a later analysis. Three of the identified cytomegalovirus-associated TCR beta chains were confirmed in vitro to be specific for cytomegalovirus antigens. In an earlier analysis of about 550 of the donors, most TCR beta V segments were observed in productive rearrangements about 87% or about 30% of the time, broadly matching IMGT annotations. Because some donors lacked HLA typing at each locus, the association tests relied only on the typed subset.

This receptor was obtained from a woman under 40 in good health and CMV-seropositive. Sequencing input: PBMCs. Rearrangement joined TRBV29-1 to TRBJ2-7; TRBD2 is a weak D gene call, 6 bases matching. The CDR3 amino acid sequence is: CSVGRGDPYEQYF. The nucleotides read TGCAGCGTCGGCCGCGGGGACCCCTACGAGCAGTACTTC.